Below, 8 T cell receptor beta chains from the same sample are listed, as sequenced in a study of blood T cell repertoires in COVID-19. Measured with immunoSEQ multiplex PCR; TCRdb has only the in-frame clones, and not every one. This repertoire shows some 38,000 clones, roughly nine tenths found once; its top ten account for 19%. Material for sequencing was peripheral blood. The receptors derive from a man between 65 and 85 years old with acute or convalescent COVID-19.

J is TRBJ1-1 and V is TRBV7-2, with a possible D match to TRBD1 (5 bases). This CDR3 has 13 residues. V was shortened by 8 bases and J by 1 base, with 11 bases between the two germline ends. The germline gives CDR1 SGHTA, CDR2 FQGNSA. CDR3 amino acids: CASGLDRNTEAFF. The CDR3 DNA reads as TGTGCCAGCGGATTAGACAGGAACACTGAAGCTTTCTTT.

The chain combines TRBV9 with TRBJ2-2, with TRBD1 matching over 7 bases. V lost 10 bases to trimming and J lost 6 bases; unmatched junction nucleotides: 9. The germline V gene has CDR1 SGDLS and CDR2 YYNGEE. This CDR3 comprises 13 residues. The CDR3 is CASGGTVAGELFF. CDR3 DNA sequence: TGTGCCTCAGGTGGGACAGTCGCCGGGGAGCTGTTTTTT.

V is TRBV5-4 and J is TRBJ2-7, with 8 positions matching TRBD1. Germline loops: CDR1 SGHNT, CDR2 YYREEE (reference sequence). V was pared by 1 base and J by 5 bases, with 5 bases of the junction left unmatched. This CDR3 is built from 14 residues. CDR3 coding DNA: TGTGCCAGCAGCTTGACCACACAGGGGGACGAGCAGTACTTC. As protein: CASSLTTQGDEQYF.

CDR3 protein: CASRAGTGVGEQFF. The CDR3 coding sequence is TGTGCCAGCAGGGCCGGGACAGGGGTTGGTGAGCAGTTCTTC. The V gene is TRBV6-5, the J gene TRBJ2-1; the match to TRBD1 covers 10 bases. The junction had 8 bases not matched to a gene; V was cut back by 6 bases and J by 9 bases. The CDR3 totals 14 residues. In germline, CDR1 is MNHEY, CDR2 SVGAGI.

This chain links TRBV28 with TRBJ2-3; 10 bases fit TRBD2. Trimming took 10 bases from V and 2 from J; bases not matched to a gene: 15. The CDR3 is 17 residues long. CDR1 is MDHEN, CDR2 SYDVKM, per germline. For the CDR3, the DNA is TGTGCCACCTCCCCTTCCCTACTAGCGGGGATCACAGATACGCAGTATTTT. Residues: CATSPSLLAGITDTQYF.

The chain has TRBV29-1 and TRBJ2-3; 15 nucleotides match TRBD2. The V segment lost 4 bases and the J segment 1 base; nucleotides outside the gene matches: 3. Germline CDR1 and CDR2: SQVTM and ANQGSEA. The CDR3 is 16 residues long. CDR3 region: CSVGTSGRAGTDTQYF. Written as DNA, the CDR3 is TGCAGCGTTGGGACTAGCGGGAGGGCCGGCACAGATACGCAGTATTTT.

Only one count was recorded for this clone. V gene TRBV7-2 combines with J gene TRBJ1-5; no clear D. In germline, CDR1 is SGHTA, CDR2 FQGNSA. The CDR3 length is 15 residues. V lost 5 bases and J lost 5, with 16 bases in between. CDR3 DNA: TGTGCCAGCAGCCTAAATACCGGCGGCTATCAGCCCCAGCATTTT. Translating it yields CASSLNTGGYQPQHF.

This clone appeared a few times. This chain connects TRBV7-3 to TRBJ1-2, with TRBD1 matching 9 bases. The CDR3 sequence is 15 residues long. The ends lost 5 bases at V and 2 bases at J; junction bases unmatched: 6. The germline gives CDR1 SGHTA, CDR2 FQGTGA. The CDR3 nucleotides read TGTGCCAGCAGCCCCGGGACAGGGAGCAACTATGGCTACACCTTC. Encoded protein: CASSPGTGSNYGYTF.